What follows describes a single T cell receptor beta chain. What it recognizes is unknown. The germline gives CDR1 GTSNPN, CDR2 SVGIG (reference sequence). The CDR3 spans 15 residues. Deletions cut 0 bases from V and 0 bases from J, with 6 bases between. The sample originates from a study of response to subunit inactivated influenza vaccine. TCRdb called the RT-PCR reads again in MiXCR, with one record for every CDR3 protein. The top ten clones hold roughly 24% of a sample with about 190,000 distinct CDR3 sequences, 14% of them seen once. General observations from the study: With each seasonal influenza vaccination, the authors suggested, few new T cells are recruited.

This receptor was taken from a man between 45 and 60 years old who received an inactivated influenza vaccine. The source material was CD8+ T cells sorted from PBMCs, sampled around 5 days after vaccination. The chain combines TRBV30 with TRBJ1-6; D is ambiguous. CDR3 amino acids: CAWSVESSYNSPLHF. The CDR3 nucleotides read TGTGCCTGGAGTGTAGAAAGCTCCTATAATTCACCCCTCCACTTT.